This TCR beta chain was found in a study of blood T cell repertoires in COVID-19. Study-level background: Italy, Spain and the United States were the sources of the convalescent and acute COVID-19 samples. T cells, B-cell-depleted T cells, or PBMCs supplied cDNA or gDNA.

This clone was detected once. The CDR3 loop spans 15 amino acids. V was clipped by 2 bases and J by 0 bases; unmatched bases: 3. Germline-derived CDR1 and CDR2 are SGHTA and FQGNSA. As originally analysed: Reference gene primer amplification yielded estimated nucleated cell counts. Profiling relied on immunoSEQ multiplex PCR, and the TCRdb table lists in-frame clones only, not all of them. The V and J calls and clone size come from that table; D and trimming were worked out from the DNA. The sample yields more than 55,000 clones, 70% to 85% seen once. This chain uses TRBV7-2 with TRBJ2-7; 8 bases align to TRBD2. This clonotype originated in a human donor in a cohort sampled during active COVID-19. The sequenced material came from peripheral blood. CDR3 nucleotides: TGTGCCAGCAGCTTACAGCGGGGGCCCTCCTACGAGCAGTACTTC. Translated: CASSLQRGPSYEQYF.